The 24 T cell receptor beta chains reported below all come from one sample, sequenced in a study of spatial heterogeneity in lung cancer. MiXCR, run by TCRdb on the 5' RACE reads, gives a single entry per CDR3 protein. The top ten clones hold over 15% of a sample with some 110,000 distinct CDR3 sequences, 12% of them seen once. Described time point: blood at routine non-recurrence follow-up after resection. Material for sequencing was whole RNA from tumor, nontumor lung or frozen PBMC, left unsorted. The specimen comprised PBMCs, sampled at follow-up. The receptors shown here come from a male donor with early-stage non-small cell lung cancer.

The sample holds many counts of this clonotype. The chain carries TRBV25-1 and TRBJ1-6; D not resolved. Per germline, CDR1 MGHDK and CDR2 SYGVNS. V was clipped by 8 bases and J by 9 bases, with 14 bases between them. This CDR3 comprises 13 residues. In nucleotides, the CDR3 is TGTGCCAGCTCCGTCGTGGACGGTTCACCCCTCCACTTT. Encoded protein: CASSVVDGSPLHF.

The chain recombines TRBV11-2 with TRBJ2-7, with D unresolved. The CDR3 is 13 residues long. The V gene's germline CDR1 is SGHAT and CDR2 FQNNGV. V lost 0 bases and J 6 bases, leaving 9 bases between the germline ends. CDR3 loop: CASSLDRTVEQYF. The CDR3 DNA is TGTGCCAGCAGCTTAGATCGTACAGTCGAGCAGTACTTC.

This clonotype came up a few times. This chain connects TRBV7-8 to TRBJ2-5; 7 bases align to TRBD1. Per the germline V gene, CDR1 is SGHVS and CDR2 is FQNEAQ. The CDR3 has 17 amino acids. Germline trimming cut 1 base from V and 1 base from J; bases unmatched to any gene: 9. CDR3 sequence reads: CASSLGFLTGRQETQYF. In nucleotides, the CDR3 is TGTGCCAGCAGCTTAGGGTTTTTGACAGGGCGCCAAGAGACCCAGTACTTC.

This clonotype appeared a few times. V usage is TRBV4-1 and J usage is TRBJ1-2; maybe TRBD1 (5 bases). The V end was cut by 0 bases, the J end by 3 bases, with 14 bases between. Germline V CDR1 and CDR2: MGHRA, YSYEKL. The CDR3 extends over 16 amino acids. The CDR3, as DNA: TGCGCCAGCAGCCAAGACCCCTCAGGGACCCACTATGGCTACACCTTC. Its protein product is CASSQDPSGTHYGYTF.

The CDR3 is CASTWTVSTPEQFF. CDR3 in DNA: TGTGCCAGCACCTGGACAGTGTCAACCCCAGAGCAGTTCTTC. The chain links TRBV6-2 or TRBV6-3 to TRBJ2-1; tentatively, D is TRBD1 (6 bases). Germline-derived CDR1 and CDR2 are MNHEY and SVGEGT. The CDR3 extends over 14 amino acids. V was clipped by 7 bases and J by 10 bases, with 20 bases between them.

The rearrangement uses TRBV28 and TRBJ2-7; TRBD2 is a possible D gene (5 bases). Germline V lookup: CDR1 MDHEN, CDR2 SYDVKM. V was shortened by 3 bases and J by 4 bases, with 7 bases between the two germline ends. This CDR3 is 12 amino acids long. The CDR3 here is CASSFAGYEQYF. CDR3 sequence (DNA): TGTGCCAGCAGTTTTGCGGGTTACGAGCAGTACTTC.

The chain has TRBV2 and TRBJ1-5; unclear D gene. CDR1 and CDR2 (germline): SNHLY, FYNNEI. The CDR3 extends over 12 amino acids. V was pared by 3 bases and J by 4 bases, with 4 bases between. The chain's CDR3 is CASSDWNQPQHF. The CDR3 nucleotides are TGTGCCAGCAGTGACTGGAATCAGCCCCAGCATTTT.

This clonotype was recorded a few times. The V call is TRBV25-1, the J call TRBJ1-4, with unresolved D. The CDR3 sequence is 14 residues long. Germline loops: CDR1 MGHDK, CDR2 SYGVNS. V was clipped by 3 bases and J by 0 bases, with 5 bases between them. CDR3 nucleotide sequence: TGTGCCAGCAGTGAGGTTGCAACTAATGAAAAACTGTTTTTT. This gives the protein CASSEVATNEKLFF.

This rearrangement joins TRBV20-1 to TRBJ2-1; the match to TRBD2 covers 12 bases. CDR1 is DFQATT, CDR2 SNEGSKA, per germline (reference sequence). The CDR3 loop spans 15 amino acids. J was trimmed by 6 bases and V by 5 bases; bases with no gene match: 8. CDR3 region: CSAYLTSGGLNEQFF. CDR3 bases: TGCAGTGCTTACCTGACTAGCGGGGGACTCAATGAGCAGTTCTTC.

In this sample, this clonotype turned up many times. The rearrangement links TRBV4-3 to TRBJ1-4, with D possibly TRBD1 on 6 matching bases. Germline CDR1 and CDR2: LGHNA and YSLEER. CDR3 length equals 15 residues. The ends were cut back, 3 bases at V and 7 bases at J, with 15 bases in the middle. Written as DNA, the CDR3 is TGCGCCAGCAGCCATGTACAGGGAGGAAGTGAAAAACTGTTTTTT. Translated, it gives CASSHVQGGSEKLFF.

This clonotype was seen more than once but under ten times. The rearrangement joins TRBV18 to TRBJ2-5; a possible D gene is TRBD1 (5 bases). This CDR3 spans 14 amino acids. V lost 4 bases and J lost 2, with 11 bases in between. The germline CDR1 and CDR2 sequences are KGHSH and LQKENI. CDR3 DNA: TGTGCCAGCTCACGATCAGGGTTTCAAGAGACCCAGTACTTC. Translation: CASSRSGFQETQYF.

CDR3 nucleotides: TGTGCCAGCAGTCCCTCGCCCGGGGGGCGCAATGAGCAGTTCTTC. Amino acid sequence: CASSPSPGGRNEQFF. The chain combines TRBV6-5 with TRBJ2-1; tentatively, D is TRBD2 (7 bases). Germline V lookup: CDR1 MNHEY, CDR2 SVGAGI. The V and J ends lost 5 bases and 6 bases respectively, with 17 bases between them. CDR3 length: 15 residues.

This clonotype appeared many times. The chain combines TRBV7-2 with TRBJ1-1, with unresolved D. CDR1 is SGHTA and CDR2 is FQGNSA in the germline V gene. The V gene lost 3 bases and the J gene lost 4 bases, with 6 bases spanning the gap. The CDR3 runs to 12 residues. The CDR3 loop is CASSFWSTEAFF. The CDR3 nucleotides read TGTGCCAGCAGCTTCTGGTCCACTGAAGCTTTCTTT. The whole variable domain, remainder taken from reference TRBV7-2 and TRBJ1-1, is GAGVSQSPSNKVTEKGKDVELRCDPISGHTALYWYRQSLGQGLEFLIYFQGNSAPDKSGLPSDRFSAERTGGSVSTLTIQRTQQEDSAVYLCASSFWSTEAFFGQGTRLTVV.

The chain links TRBV12-3 or TRBV12-4 to TRBJ1-5; TRBD1 aligns across 7 bases. The CDR3 has 14 amino acids. Losses at the gene ends were 5 bases for V and 4 bases for J; bases not matched to a gene: 5. CDR3 coding DNA: TGTGCCAGCAGTGTGGGGACAGCTAATCAGCCCCAGCATTTT. It is translated as CASSVGTANQPQHF.

The chain couples TRBV5-1 to TRBJ1-1, with 8 bases aligning to TRBD1. CDR3 length: 14 residues. The germline V gene encodes CDR1 SGHRS and CDR2 YFSETQ. The ends lost 4 bases at V and 4 bases at J; junction bases unmatched: 6. The CDR3 here is CASSIAGQGTEAFF. CDR3 nucleotides: TGCGCCAGCAGCATAGCCGGACAGGGCACTGAAGCTTTCTTT.

This clonotype was seen a few times. V usage is TRBV20-1 and J usage is TRBJ2-2, with 8 bases aligning to TRBD1. The CDR3 loop spans 17 amino acids. J lost 6 bases, V lost 0 bases, and 12 bases had no gene match. The germline CDR1 and CDR2 sequences are DFQATT and SNEGSKA (reference sequence). The CDR3 coding sequence is TGCAGTGCTAGAGATTGGGGACAGGTTCAGGGCCCCGGGGAGCTGTTTTTT. It is translated as CSARDWGQVQGPGELFF.

This clonotype has only a few counts. The J gene is TRBJ1-5, the V gene TRBV6-6, with unresolved D. V lost 5 bases, J lost 0 bases, and 8 bases lay in between. The CDR3 runs to 14 residues. Germline CDR1 MNHNY, CDR2 SVGAGI (reference sequence). The DNA for the CDR3 is TGTGCCAGCAGTGGGGTAAATAGCAATCAGCCCCAGCATTTT. Its protein product is CASSGVNSNQPQHF.

The chain joins TRBV5-1 to TRBJ2-5; possible D gene TRBD1, 6 bases. The length of the CDR3 is 13 residues. Germline-derived CDR1 and CDR2 are SGHRS and YFSETQ. The V and J ends lost 2 bases and 3 bases respectively, with 8 bases between them. CDR3 residues: CASSFSGEETQYF. The CDR3 nucleotides read TGCGCCAGCAGCTTTTCAGGGGAAGAGACCCAGTACTTC.

This clonotype has ten or more counts. The chain combines TRBV10-3 with TRBJ1-2; tentatively, D is TRBD1 (6 bases). Germline CDR1 reads ENHRY; CDR2 reads SYGVKD. The CDR3 length is 16 residues. V lost 3 bases to trimming and J lost 0 bases, with 14 bases between them. The CDR3 is CAISEPTGSSNYGYTF. The CDR3 region has the DNA TGTGCCATCAGTGAACCGACAGGCTCCTCTAACTATGGCTACACCTTC.

This chain uses TRBV20-1 with TRBJ2-7, with 8 bases identical to TRBD1. This CDR3 is 11 amino acids long. CDR1 is DFQATT, CDR2 SNEGSKA, per germline (reference sequence). The V and J ends lost 4 bases and 6 bases, in that order; junction bases with no gene match: 2. The CDR3 DNA sequence: TGCAGTGCTAACACAGGGGGCGAGCAGTACTTC. Its translation is CSANTGGEQYF.

The chain has TRBV20-1 and TRBJ1-3; TRBD1 is a possible D gene (5 bases). V was shortened by 5 bases and J by 0 bases, with 8 bases between the two germline ends. The germline CDR1 and CDR2 sequences are DFQATT and SNEGSKA (reference sequence). The CDR3 sequence is 13 residues long. The CDR3 protein is CSASQGSGNTIYF. The DNA for the CDR3 is TGCAGTGCTTCGCAGGGCTCTGGAAACACCATATATTTT.

This chain connects TRBV5-1 to TRBJ1-1, with 10 nucleotides matching TRBD1. Trimming cost V 0 bases and J 6 bases; bases outside gene matches: 2. The germline gives CDR1 SGHRS, CDR2 YFSETQ. The CDR3 totals 14 residues. DNA for the CDR3: TGCGCCAGCAGCTTGGAGGGACAGGGGCCTGAAGCTTTCTTT. This translates into CASSLEGQGPEAFF. The variable domain in full, with the rest retrieved from reference TRBV5-1 and TRBJ1-1, is KAGVTQTPRYLIKTRGQQVTLSCSPISGHRSVSWYQQTPGQGLQFLFEYFSETQRNKGNFPGRFSGRQFSNSRSEMNVSTLELGDSALYLCASSLEGQGPEAFFGQGTRLTVV.

This clonotype has a count of ten or more. V and J are TRBV5-1 and TRBJ2-1; D remains ambiguous. V lost 10 bases and J 5 bases, leaving 13 bases between the germline ends. In germline, CDR1 is SGHRS, CDR2 YFSETQ. The CDR3 length is 12 residues. As DNA, the CDR3 is TGCGCCTCCAGTCAACCTAACAATGAGCAGTTCTTC. This translates into CASSQPNNEQFF.

This clonotype was observed a few times. V is TRBV28 and J is TRBJ1-1; 12 nucleotides align to TRBD1. Germline CDR1 reads MDHEN; CDR2 reads SYDVKM. The length of the CDR3 is 15 residues. The junction had 7 bases not matched to a gene; V was cut back by 6 bases and J by 5 bases. CDR3 sequence reads: CASREGQGAGTEAFF. CDR3 nucleotides: TGTGCCAGCAGAGAGGGACAGGGGGCGGGTACTGAAGCTTTCTTT.